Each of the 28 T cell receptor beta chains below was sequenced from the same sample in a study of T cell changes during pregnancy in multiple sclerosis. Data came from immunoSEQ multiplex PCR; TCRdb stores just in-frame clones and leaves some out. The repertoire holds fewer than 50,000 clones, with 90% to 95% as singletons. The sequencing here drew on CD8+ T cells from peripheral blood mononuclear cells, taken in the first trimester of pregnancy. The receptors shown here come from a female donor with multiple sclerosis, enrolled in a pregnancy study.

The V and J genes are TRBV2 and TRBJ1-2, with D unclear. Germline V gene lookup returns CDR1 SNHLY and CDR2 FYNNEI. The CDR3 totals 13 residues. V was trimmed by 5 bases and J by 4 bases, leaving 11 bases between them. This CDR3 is CASSPLIPYGYTF. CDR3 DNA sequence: TGTGCCAGCAGTCCACTAATCCCCTATGGCTACACCTTC.

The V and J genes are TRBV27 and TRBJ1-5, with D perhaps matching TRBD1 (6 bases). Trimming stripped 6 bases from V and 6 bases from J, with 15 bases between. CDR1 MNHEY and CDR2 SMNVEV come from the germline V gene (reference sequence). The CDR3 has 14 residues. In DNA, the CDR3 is TGTGCCAGCAGCCGAGGGGGGGGAAGTCAGCCCCAGCATTTT. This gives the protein CASSRGGGSQPQHF.

The DNA of the CDR3 is TGTGCCAGCAGCTTATTGGGCAGCGGAGGTAATGAAAAACTGTTTTTT. Its translation is CASSLLGSGGNEKLFF. The V call is TRBV7-7, the J call TRBJ1-4, with D unclear. This CDR3 is built from 16 residues. The germline V gene encodes CDR1 SSHAT and CDR2 FNYEAQ (reference sequence). Trimming stripped 2 bases from V and 4 bases from J, with 14 bases between.

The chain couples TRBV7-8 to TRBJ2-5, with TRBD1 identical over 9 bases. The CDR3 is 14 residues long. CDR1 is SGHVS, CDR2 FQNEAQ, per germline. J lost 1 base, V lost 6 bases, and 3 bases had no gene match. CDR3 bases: TGTGCCAGCAGTCACAGGGGGCCCCAAGAGACCCAGTACTTC. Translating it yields CASSHRGPQETQYF.

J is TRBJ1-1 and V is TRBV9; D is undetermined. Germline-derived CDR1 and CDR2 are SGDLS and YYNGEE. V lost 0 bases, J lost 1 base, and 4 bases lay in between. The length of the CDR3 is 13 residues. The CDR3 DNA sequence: TGTGCCAGCAGCGTAGTCCGGAACACTGAAGCTTTCTTT. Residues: CASSVVRNTEAFF. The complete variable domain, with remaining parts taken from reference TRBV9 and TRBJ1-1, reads DSGVTQTPKHLITATGQRVTLRCSPRSGDLSVYWYQQSLDQGLQFLIQYYNGEERAKGNILERFSAQQFPDLHSELNLSSLELGDSALYFCASSVVRNTEAFFGQGTRLTVV.

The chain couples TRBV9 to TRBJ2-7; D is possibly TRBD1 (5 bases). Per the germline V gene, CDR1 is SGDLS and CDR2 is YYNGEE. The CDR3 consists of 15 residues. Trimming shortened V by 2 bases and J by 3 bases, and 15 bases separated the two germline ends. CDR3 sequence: CASSVADSNNYEQYF. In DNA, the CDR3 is TGTGCCAGCAGCGTCGCCGACAGCAACAACTACGAGCAGTACTTC.

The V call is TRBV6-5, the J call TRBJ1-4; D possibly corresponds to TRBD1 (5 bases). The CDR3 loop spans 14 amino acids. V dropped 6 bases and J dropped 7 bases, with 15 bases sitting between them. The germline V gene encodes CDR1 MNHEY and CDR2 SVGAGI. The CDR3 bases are TGTGCCAGCAGCCTCACGCAGGGAGGTGAAAAACTGTTTTTT. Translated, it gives CASSLTQGGEKLFF.

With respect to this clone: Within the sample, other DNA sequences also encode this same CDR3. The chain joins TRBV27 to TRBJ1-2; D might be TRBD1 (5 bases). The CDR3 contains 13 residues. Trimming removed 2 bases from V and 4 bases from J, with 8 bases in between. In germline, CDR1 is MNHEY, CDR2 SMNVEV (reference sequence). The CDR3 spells CASSLGGGYGYTF. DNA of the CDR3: TGTGCCAGCAGTTTAGGGGGAGGCTATGGCTACACCTTC.

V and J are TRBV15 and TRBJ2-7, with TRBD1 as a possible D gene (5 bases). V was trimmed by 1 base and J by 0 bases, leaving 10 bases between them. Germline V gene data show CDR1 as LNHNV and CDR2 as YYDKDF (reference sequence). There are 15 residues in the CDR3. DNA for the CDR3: TGTGCCACCAGCAGAGGTAGGGGAAGCTCCTACGAGCAGTACTTC. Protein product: CATSRGRGSSYEQYF.

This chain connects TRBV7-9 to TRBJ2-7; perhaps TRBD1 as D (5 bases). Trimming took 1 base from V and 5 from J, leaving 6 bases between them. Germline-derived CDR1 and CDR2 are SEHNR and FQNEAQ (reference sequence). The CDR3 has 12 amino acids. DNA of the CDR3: TGTGCCAGCAGCTTAGGGGGCGACGAGCAGTACTTC. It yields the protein CASSLGGDEQYF.

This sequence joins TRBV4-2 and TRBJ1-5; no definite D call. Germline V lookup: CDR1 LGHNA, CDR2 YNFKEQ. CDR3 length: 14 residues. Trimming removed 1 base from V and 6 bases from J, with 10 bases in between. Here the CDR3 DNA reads TGTGCCAGCAGCCAAGTCGAGGAGGGTCAGCCCCAGCATTTT. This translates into CASSQVEEGQPQHF.

The CDR3 DNA sequence: TGTGCCAGCAGTCCCTCGACAGGTTTCTACGAGCAGTACTTC. Protein sequence: CASSPSTGFYEQYF. This chain uses TRBV27 with TRBJ2-7; D may be TRBD1 (6 bases). Trimming shortened V by 5 bases and J by 3 bases, and 14 bases separated the two germline ends. The CDR3 has 14 residues. Germline V gives CDR1 MNHEY, CDR2 SMNVEV (reference sequence).

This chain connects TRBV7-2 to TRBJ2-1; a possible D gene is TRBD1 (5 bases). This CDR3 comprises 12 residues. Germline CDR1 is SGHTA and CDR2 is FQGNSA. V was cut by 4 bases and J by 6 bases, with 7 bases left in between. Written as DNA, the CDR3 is TGTGCCAGCAGCTCCACAGGCAATGAGCAGTTCTTC. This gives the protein CASSSTGNEQFF.

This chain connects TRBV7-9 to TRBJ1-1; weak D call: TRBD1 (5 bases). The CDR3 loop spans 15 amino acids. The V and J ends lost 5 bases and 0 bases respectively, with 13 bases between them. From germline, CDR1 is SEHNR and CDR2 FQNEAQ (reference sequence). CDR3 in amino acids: CASSVWGGLNTEAFF. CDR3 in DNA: TGTGCCAGCAGCGTCTGGGGGGGGTTGAACACTGAAGCTTTCTTT.

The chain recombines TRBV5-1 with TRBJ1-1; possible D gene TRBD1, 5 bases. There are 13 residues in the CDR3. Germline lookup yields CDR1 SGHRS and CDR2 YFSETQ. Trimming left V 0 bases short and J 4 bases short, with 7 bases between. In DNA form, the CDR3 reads TGCGCCAGCAGCTTGGGGGGGGGCACTGAAGCTTTCTTT. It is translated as CASSLGGGTEAFF.

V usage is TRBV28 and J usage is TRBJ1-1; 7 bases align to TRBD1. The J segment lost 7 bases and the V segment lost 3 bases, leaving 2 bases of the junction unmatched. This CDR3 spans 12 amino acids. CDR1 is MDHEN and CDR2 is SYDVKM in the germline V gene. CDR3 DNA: TGTGCCAGCAGTTTCGGACAGGATGAAGCTTTCTTT. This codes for CASSFGQDEAFF.

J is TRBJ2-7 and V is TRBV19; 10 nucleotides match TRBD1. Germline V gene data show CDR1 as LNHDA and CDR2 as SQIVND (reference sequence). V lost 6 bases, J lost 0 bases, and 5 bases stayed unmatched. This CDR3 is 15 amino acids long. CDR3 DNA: TGTGCCAGTAGGAAGACAGGGGGCAGCTCCTACGAGCAGTACTTC. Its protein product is CASRKTGGSSYEQYF.

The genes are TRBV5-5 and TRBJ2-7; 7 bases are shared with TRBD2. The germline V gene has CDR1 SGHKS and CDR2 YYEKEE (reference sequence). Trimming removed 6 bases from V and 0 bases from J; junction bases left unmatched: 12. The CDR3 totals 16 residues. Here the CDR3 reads CASIPGGLRASYEQYF. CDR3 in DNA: TGTGCCAGCATTCCCGGGGGGTTACGTGCCTCCTACGAGCAGTACTTC.

CDR3 loop: CASSPTPQETQYF. CDR3 DNA: TGTGCCAGCAGCCCTACCCCCCAAGAGACCCAGTACTTC. The chain carries TRBV7-8 and TRBJ2-5; no reliable D call. Trimming pared 5 bases from V and 1 base from J, leaving 8 bases between. Germline V gene sequence: CDR1 SGHVS, CDR2 FQNEAQ. The CDR3 is 13 residues long.

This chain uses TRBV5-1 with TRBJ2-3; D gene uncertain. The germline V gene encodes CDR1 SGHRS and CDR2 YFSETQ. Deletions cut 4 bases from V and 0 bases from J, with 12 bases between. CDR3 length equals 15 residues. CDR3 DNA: TGCGCCAGCAGCCCTTGGGCCCTTAGCACAGATACGCAGTATTTT. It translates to CASSPWALSTDTQYF.

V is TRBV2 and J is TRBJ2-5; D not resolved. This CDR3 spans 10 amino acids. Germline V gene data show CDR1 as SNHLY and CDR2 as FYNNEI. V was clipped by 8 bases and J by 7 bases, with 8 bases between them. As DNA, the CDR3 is TGTGCCAGCGGCGGCCGGACCCAGTACTTC. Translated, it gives CASGGRTQYF.

This CDR3 reads CASSLERGASYEQYF. DNA of the CDR3: TGTGCCAGCAGCTTGGAGCGGGGGGCGTCCTACGAGCAGTACTTC. The chain joins TRBV5-4 to TRBJ2-7, with TRBD2 matching 9 bases. This CDR3 comprises 15 residues. Germline CDR1 SGHNT, CDR2 YYREEE (reference sequence). Losses at the gene ends were 0 bases for V and 1 base for J; bases not matched to a gene: 2.

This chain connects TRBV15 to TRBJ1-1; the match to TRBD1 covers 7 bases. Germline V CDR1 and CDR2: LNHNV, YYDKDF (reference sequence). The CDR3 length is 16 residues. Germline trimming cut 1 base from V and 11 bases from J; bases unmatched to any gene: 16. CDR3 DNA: TGTGCCACCAGCAGAGTCCCCGCGACAGACAGGGAGTTGGCTTTCTTT. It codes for CATSRVPATDRELAFF.

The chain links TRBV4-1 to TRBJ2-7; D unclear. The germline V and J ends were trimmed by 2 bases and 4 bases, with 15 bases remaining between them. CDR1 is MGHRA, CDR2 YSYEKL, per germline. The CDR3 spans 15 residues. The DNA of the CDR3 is TGCGCCAGCAGCCAAAAGCCCTCTCCGAATTACGAGCAGTACTTC. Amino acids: CASSQKPSPNYEQYF.

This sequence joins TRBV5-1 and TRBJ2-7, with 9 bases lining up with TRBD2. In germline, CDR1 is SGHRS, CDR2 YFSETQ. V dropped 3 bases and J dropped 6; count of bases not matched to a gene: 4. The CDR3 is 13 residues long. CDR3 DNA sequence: TGCGCCAGCAGCTGGGGACTAGCAGGCGAGCAGTACTTC. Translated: CASSWGLAGEQYF.

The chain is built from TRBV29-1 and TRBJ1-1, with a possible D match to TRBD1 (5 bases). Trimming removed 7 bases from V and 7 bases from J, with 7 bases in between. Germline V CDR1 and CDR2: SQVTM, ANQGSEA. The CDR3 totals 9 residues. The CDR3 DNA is TGCAGCGACACAGGTGAAGCTTTCTTT. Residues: CSDTGEAFF.

DNA of the CDR3: TGTGCCAGCAGCTTGGGTGTGCTAGCGGTTTATTACGAGCAGTACTTC. It yields the protein CASSLGVLAVYYEQYF. The rearrangement uses TRBV5-5 and TRBJ2-7, with TRBD2 identical over 7 bases. This CDR3 has 16 residues. Germline V gene sequence: CDR1 SGHKS, CDR2 YYEKEE (reference sequence). J gave up 4 bases and V 0 bases, and 10 bases lay outside the gene matches.

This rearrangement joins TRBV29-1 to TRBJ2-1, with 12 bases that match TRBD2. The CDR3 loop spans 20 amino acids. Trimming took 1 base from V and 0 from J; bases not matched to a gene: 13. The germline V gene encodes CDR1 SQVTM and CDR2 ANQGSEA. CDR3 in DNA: TGCAGCGTTGAAGGGCCGACTAGCGGGAGCGGTATTGGCTCCTACAATGAGCAGTTCTTC. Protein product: CSVEGPTSGSGIGSYNEQFF.